This TCR beta chain was retrieved from a study of identical twins. Study-level points and caveats: Not following the same donors, the study drew its conclusions from cross-sectional statistical analysis. Whereas memory repertoires showed no such difference, abundant cord blood beta clonotypes carried fewer insertions. The models systematically underestimated how much out-of-frame TCR alpha was shared in monozygotic twins.

The germline CDR1 and CDR2 sequences are ENHRY and SYGVKD. Trimming shortened V by 6 bases and J by 2 bases, and 14 bases separated the two germline ends. The CDR3 covers 14 residues. This clonotype was seen more than once but under ten times. What it recognizes is unknown. MiXCR, applied by TCRdb to the 5' RACE reads, yields one record per CDR3 protein. The sample contains under 900,000 distinct CDR3 sequences, around an eighth of which appear only once. This sample also appeared in a second study, on yellow fever vaccine responses in identical twins.

The rearrangement links TRBV10-3 to TRBJ2-7; weak D call: TRBD2 (6 bases). The sequence was collected from a young woman in good health. The material sequenced was PBMCs. CDR3 sequence reads: CAIRAGTGTYEQYV. The CDR3 DNA reads as TGTGCCATCAGAGCCGGGACTGGCACCTACGAGCAGTACGTC.